One sample yielded the 27 T cell receptor beta chains listed below, sequenced in a study of beta chain features in type 1 diabetes. Expressed TCRB transcripts got sequenced, as all isolated RNA was reverse transcribed. Generated by immunoSEQ multiplex PCR, the TCRdb table keeps only in-frame clones and is missing some. This repertoire shows under 350,000 clones, 14% found once; its top ten account for approximately 0.015%. The antigens these receptors bind are not known. Study conclusions and caveats: Shorter TCRB CDR3s, moderately but significantly so, marked every one of the four CD4+ subsets in Type 1 diabetes patients.

The sample was naive CD4+ T cells from blood. These receptor sequences come from a man aged 25-45 years with type 1 diabetes.

This clone was seen more than once but under ten times. The rearrangement joins TRBV28 to TRBJ1-3; 8 bases are shared with TRBD1. The CDR3 is made up of 16 amino acids. CDR1 and CDR2 from the germline V gene are MDHEN and SYDVKM. V trimming: 6 bases; J trimming: 4 bases; junction bases outside the gene matches: 11. CDR3 in amino acids: CASSPPFSGGGNTIYF. The CDR3 nucleotides are TGTGCCAGCAGCCCCCCGTTTTCAGGGGGCGGAAACACCATATATTTT.

This clone was detected only once. The gene calls are TRBV27 and TRBJ1-2; D is possibly TRBD1 (6 bases). The germline V gene has CDR1 MNHEY and CDR2 SMNVEV (reference sequence). This CDR3 is 12 amino acids long. The V end was cut by 3 bases, the J end by 6 bases, with 8 bases between. Here the CDR3 reads CASSLTGHGYTF. CDR3 coding DNA: TGTGCCAGCAGTTTGACAGGCCATGGCTACACCTTC.

The rearrangement links TRBV11-2 to TRBJ1-1; 7 nucleotides match TRBD1. CDR3 size: 15 residues. V was clipped by 5 bases and J by 4 bases; unmatched bases: 10. Germline assignment: CDR1 SGHAT and CDR2 FQNNGV. The CDR3 nucleotides are TGTGCCAGCAGCCCCGGGTGGGCAGGGGGCACTGAAGCTTTCTTT. It yields the protein CASSPGWAGGTEAFF.

A few counts support this clone. The chain recombines TRBV5-1 with TRBJ2-1, with a possible D match to TRBD2 (6 bases). CDR3 length: 16 residues. Trimming took off 6 bases at V and 1 base at J, with 17 bases between the two ends. CDR1 and CDR2 (germline): SGHRS, YFSETQ. CDR3 coding DNA: TGCGCCAGCAACCGCGGCGGGGACTTTTCCTACAATGAGCAGTTCTTC. Protein product: CASNRGGDFSYNEQFF.

This clone came up a few times. CDR3 in amino acids: CATWGKPGALYEQYF. In nucleotides, the CDR3 is TGTGCCACCTGGGGGAAGCCGGGAGCCCTCTACGAGCAGTACTTC. The chain combines TRBV28 with TRBJ2-7; D possibly corresponds to TRBD2 (6 bases). Germline V gene lookup returns CDR1 MDHEN and CDR2 SYDVKM. The CDR3 has 15 amino acids. Trimming removed 10 bases from V and 3 bases from J, with 22 bases in between.

The rearrangement uses TRBV5-1 and TRBJ1-2; D not resolved. The germline V gene has CDR1 SGHRS and CDR2 YFSETQ. Trimming stripped 0 bases from V and 8 bases from J, with 5 bases between. The CDR3 length is 11 residues. The DNA for the CDR3 is TGCGCCAGCAGCTTGGTTGGCGGCTACACCTTC. Protein: CASSLVGGYTF.

The chain joins TRBV9 to TRBJ2-7; D is perhaps TRBD2 (6 bases). V lost 0 bases and J lost 0, with 13 bases in between. The CDR3 contains 16 residues. From germline, CDR1 is SGDLS and CDR2 YYNGEE. CDR3 residues: CASSVELAGSSYEQYF. The CDR3 DNA follows: TGTGCCAGCAGCGTAGAACTTGCGGGGAGCTCCTACGAGCAGTACTTC.

The J gene is TRBJ2-3, the V gene TRBV5-1, with a tentative D call TRBD1 (6 bases). Per the germline V gene, CDR1 is SGHRS and CDR2 is YFSETQ. Trimming pared 4 bases from V and 0 bases from J, leaving 15 bases between. The CDR3 consists of 16 residues. This chain's CDR3 is CASSQNRDTSTDTQYF. The DNA of the CDR3 is TGCGCCAGCAGCCAAAACCGGGACACTAGCACAGATACGCAGTATTTT.

V and J are TRBV6-5 and TRBJ2-1; TRBD1 is a possible D gene (6 bases). CDR3 size: 14 residues. V was trimmed by 2 bases and J by 9 bases, leaving 14 bases between them. Germline-derived CDR1 and CDR2 are MNHEY and SVGAGI. Here the CDR3 reads CASSYDRPSGEQFF. The DNA of the CDR3 is TGTGCCAGCAGTTACGACAGGCCCTCGGGTGAGCAGTTCTTC.

This clone was observed a few times. The rearrangement joins TRBV4-1 to TRBJ1-5; 8 nucleotides agree with TRBD1. This CDR3 has 15 amino acids. Trimming at V came to 5 bases and at J to 3 bases, leaving 6 bases not matched to a gene. From germline, CDR1 is MGHRA and CDR2 YSYEKL. CDR3 in amino acids: CASSLDRVNNQPQHF. For the CDR3, the DNA is TGCGCCAGCAGCTTGGACAGGGTGAACAATCAGCCCCAGCATTTT.

V gene TRBV5-1 combines with J gene TRBJ2-1; maybe TRBD1 (6 bases). CDR1 SGHRS and CDR2 YFSETQ come from the germline V gene. V lost 4 bases and J 7 bases, leaving 15 bases between the germline ends. This CDR3 contains 14 residues. CDR3 in DNA: TGCGCCAGCAGCCCCGGGCCCCAGGGGAATGAGCAGTTCTTC. Amino acids: CASSPGPQGNEQFF.

This clone was recorded a few times. The J gene is TRBJ2-1, the V gene TRBV4-3; D may be TRBD2 (7 bases). Germline assignment: CDR1 LGHNA and CDR2 YSLEER. This CDR3 has 15 residues. V was shortened by 1 base and J by 13 bases, with 20 bases between the two germline ends. The chain's CDR3 is CASSQALEGGTRQFF. CDR3 sequence (DNA): TGCGCCAGCAGCCAAGCCCTCGAGGGGGGGACTCGACAGTTCTTC.

The chain recombines TRBV29-1 with TRBJ2-1, with D perhaps matching TRBD2 (7 bases). The germline V gene has CDR1 SQVTM and CDR2 ANQGSEA. Trimming pared 1 base from V and 8 bases from J, leaving 18 bases between. The CDR3 consists of 15 residues. CDR3 loop: CSVEAPSGRGDEQFF. The CDR3, as DNA: TGCAGCGTTGAAGCACCTAGCGGAAGGGGGGATGAGCAGTTCTTC.

The rearrangement uses TRBV7-9 and TRBJ1-1, with D hard to call. The germline V and J ends were trimmed by 5 bases and 5 bases, with 9 bases remaining between them. The CDR3 has 12 residues. The germline CDR1 and CDR2 sequences are SEHNR and FQNEAQ (reference sequence). CDR3 loop: CASSRDMTEAFF. For the CDR3, the DNA is TGTGCCAGCAGCCGGGATATGACTGAAGCTTTCTTT.

The genes are TRBV2 and TRBJ2-2; 7 bases align to TRBD1. This CDR3 spans 13 amino acids. Germline CDR1 is SNHLY and CDR2 is FYNNEI. With 5 bases clipped from V and 7 bases from J, the junction kept 4 bases outside the gene matches. For the CDR3, the DNA is TGTGCCAGCAGTTCAACAGGGGTCGGGGAGCTGTTTTTT. This translates into CASSSTGVGELFF. Based on the CDR3 plus reference TRBV2 and TRBJ2-2, the full variable domain is EPEVTQTPSHQVTQMGQEVILRCVPISNHLYFYWYRQILGQKVEFLVSFYNNEISEKSEIFDDQFSVERPDGSNFTLKIRSTKLEDSAMYFCASSSTGVGELFFGEGSRLTVL.

This chain joins TRBV28 and TRBJ1-1, with TRBD1 identical over 9 bases. Germline V gene lookup returns CDR1 MDHEN and CDR2 SYDVKM. The CDR3 length is 13 residues. V gave up 8 bases and J gave up 0 bases; unmatched junction bases: 1. DNA of the CDR3: TGTGCCAGCGGACAGGGGATGAACACTGAAGCTTTCTTT. Encoded protein: CASGQGMNTEAFF.

The genes are TRBV28 and TRBJ2-7; 8 bases align to TRBD2. J gave up 7 bases and V 4 bases, and 6 bases lay outside the gene matches. The CDR3 contains 13 residues. Germline values: CDR1 MDHEN, CDR2 SYDVKM. The CDR3 bases are TGTGCCAGCAGTTCCGGACTAGCTTTGGAGCAGTACTTC. Protein: CASSSGLALEQYF.

This clone was recorded a few times. The chain joins TRBV4-2 to TRBJ2-2; D is undetermined. The CDR3 spans 16 residues. The germline V and J ends were trimmed by 0 bases and 0 bases, with 8 bases remaining between them. Germline V gene data show CDR1 as LGHNA and CDR2 as YNFKEQ. For the CDR3, the DNA is TGTGCCAGCAGCCAAGAGATTAGATCGAACACCGGGGAGCTGTTTTTT. Translating it yields CASSQEIRSNTGELFF.

This clone appeared a few times. This sequence joins TRBV7-9 and TRBJ2-5; maybe TRBD1 (5 bases). CDR1 is SEHNR, CDR2 FQNEAQ, per germline (reference sequence). Between the trimmed V and J ends, which lost 6 bases and 2 bases, there was a span of 16 bases. The CDR3 consists of 15 residues. This chain's CDR3 is CASRVDISGQETQYF. The CDR3 DNA reads TGTGCCAGCAGAGTTGACATTTCAGGGCAAGAGACCCAGTACTTC.

The rearrangement joins TRBV20-1 to TRBJ2-7; no definite D call. The CDR3 is made up of 11 amino acids. CDR1 and CDR2 from the germline V gene are DFQATT and SNEGSKA (reference sequence). V gave up 6 bases and J gave up 5 bases, with 11 bases separating them. The CDR3 sequence is CSARPDHEQYF. The CDR3 DNA follows: TGCAGTGCGAGACCAGATCACGAGCAGTACTTC.

The chain carries TRBV27 and TRBJ1-1, with TRBD1 as a possible D gene (5 bases). The CDR3 is made up of 13 amino acids. V lost 5 bases and J 4 bases, leaving 11 bases between the germline ends. Germline-derived CDR1 and CDR2 are MNHEY and SMNVEV (reference sequence). The chain's CDR3 is CASSTVGGTEAFF. CDR3 nucleotides: TGTGCCAGCAGTACAGTGGGGGGCACTGAAGCTTTCTTT.

V usage is TRBV28 and J usage is TRBJ1-1; D gene unclear. CDR1 and CDR2 (germline): MDHEN, SYDVKM. The CDR3 loop spans 13 amino acids. With 3 bases removed from V and 0 bases from J, the gap between germline ends came to 5 bases. The CDR3 DNA is TGTGCCAGCAGTTTTATAGTGAACACTGAAGCTTTCTTT. Protein sequence: CASSFIVNTEAFF.

This clone showed up just a few times. The same CDR3 can be traced to other DNA sequences in this sample. The V gene is TRBV18, the J gene TRBJ2-7; 7 bases map to TRBD1. CDR1 and CDR2 from the germline V gene are KGHSH and LQKENI. This CDR3 is 14 amino acids long. V dropped 3 bases and J dropped 0; count of bases not matched to a gene: 2. DNA for the CDR3: TGTGCCAGCTCACCTACAGGGGTCTCCTACGAGCAGTACTTC. Protein sequence: CASSPTGVSYEQYF.

This rearrangement joins TRBV7-8 to TRBJ2-3; 9 bases fit TRBD1. The ends lost 5 bases at V and 4 bases at J; junction bases unmatched: 7. The CDR3 covers 15 residues. The germline gives CDR1 SGHVS, CDR2 FQNEAQ. The CDR3: CASSPKGQGADTQYF. The CDR3 DNA reads as TGTGCCAGCAGCCCAAAGGGACAGGGTGCAGATACGCAGTATTTT.

In its sample, this clone was seen a few times. The rearrangement joins TRBV14 to TRBJ1-1, with D possibly being TRBD1 (5 bases). Germline CDR1 SGHDN, CDR2 FVKESK. Trimming took 0 bases from V and 7 from J, leaving 9 bases between them. The CDR3 covers 13 residues. CDR3 sequence (DNA): TGTGCCAGCAGCCAAGAACGAACAGGTGAAGCTTTCTTT. It is translated as CASSQERTGEAFF. The variable domain in full, with the rest retrieved from reference TRBV14 and TRBJ1-1, is EAGVTQFPSHSVIEKGQTVTLRCDPISGHDNLYWYRRVMGKEIKFLLHFVKESKQDESGMPNNRFLAERTGGTYSTLKVQPAELEDSGVYFCASSQERTGEAFFGQGTRLTVV.

This clone was observed a few times. V gene TRBV19 combines with J gene TRBJ2-1; 11 bases fit TRBD2. Germline V gene lookup returns CDR1 LNHDA and CDR2 SQIVND (reference sequence). The CDR3 is 15 amino acids. Trimming removed 7 bases from V and 4 bases from J; junction bases left unmatched: 6. CDR3 sequence: CASTDGTSGYNEQFF. DNA for the CDR3: TGTGCCAGTACCGACGGGACTAGCGGTTACAATGAGCAGTTCTTC.

This clone showed up just a few times. The CDR3 nucleotides are TGTGCCAGCAGCTACAGGGGGACTACAGATACGCAGTATTTT. Translating it yields CASSYRGTTDTQYF. This chain joins TRBV7-9 and TRBJ2-3, with 8 bases matching TRBD1. CDR3 size: 14 residues. Germline V gives CDR1 SEHNR, CDR2 FQNEAQ (reference sequence). V lost 4 bases and J lost 3; bases outside the gene matches: 3.